The 32 T cell receptor beta chains presented below share a single source sample, sequenced in a study of T cells after yellow fever vaccination. TCRdb itself ran the 5' RACE reads through MiXCR, one entry per CDR3 protein. The sample records a few hundred thousand distinct CDR3 sequences, approximately 5.2% being singletons. The sample here was CD4+ T cells sorted from PBMCs, taken on the day of the yellow fever booster vaccination. These receptors originate from a man younger than 35 who received the YFV17D yellow fever vaccine.

This clonotype has a handful of counts. The V and J genes are TRBV7-2 and TRBJ2-7, with 9 positions matching TRBD1. Losses at the gene ends were 6 bases for V and 4 bases for J; bases not matched to a gene: 7. CDR3 length: 14 amino acids. Germline CDR1 reads SGHTA; CDR2 reads FQGNSA. The chain's CDR3 is CASRQTGGAYEQYF. The CDR3, as DNA: TGTGCCAGCAGACAAACAGGGGGCGCGTACGAGCAGTACTTC.

This clonotype has ten or more counts. The rearrangement links TRBV27 to TRBJ1-6, with TRBD1 matching 7 bases. This CDR3 is built from 14 residues. CDR1 is MNHEY, CDR2 SMNVEV, per germline (reference sequence). The J segment lost 6 bases and the V segment lost 6 bases, leaving 5 bases of the junction unmatched. Here the CDR3 DNA reads TGTGCCAGCAGCCTACAGGGGTTTAATTCACCCCTCCACTTT. This codes for CASSLQGFNSPLHF.

This clonotype was seen repeatedly, ten times or more. The genes are TRBV5-5 and TRBJ2-1; unclear D gene. CDR3 size: 13 residues. From germline, CDR1 is SGHKS and CDR2 YYEKEE (reference sequence). Trimming pared 0 bases from V and 6 bases from J, leaving 7 bases between. This CDR3 reads CASSLGLVNEQFF. As DNA, the CDR3 is TGTGCCAGCAGCTTGGGGCTAGTCAATGAGCAGTTCTTC.

A few counts support this clonotype. The V gene is TRBV5-1, the J gene TRBJ1-1, with 7 bases that match TRBD1. The ends lost 4 bases at V and 8 bases at J; junction bases unmatched: 8. The CDR3 has 13 amino acids. CDR1 and CDR2 from the germline V gene are SGHRS and YFSETQ. Here the CDR3 reads CASSPGQRKEAFF. CDR3 nucleotide sequence: TGCGCCAGCAGCCCGGGACAGAGAAAGGAAGCTTTCTTT.

The table lists this clonotype with many counts. This chain uses TRBV3-1 with TRBJ2-1, with D tentatively TRBD2 (6 bases). The CDR3 sequence is 12 residues long. The germline gives CDR1 LGHDT, CDR2 YNNKEL (reference sequence). Deletions cut 2 bases from V and 10 bases from J, with 9 bases between. Here the CDR3 DNA reads TGTGCCAGCAGCCAATCTCGGGGGGAGCAGTTCTTC. Its translation: CASSQSRGEQFF.

With respect to this clonotype: One base away lies a much larger clone, so this may be a sequencing read error. The CDR3 DNA reads as TGCAGCGTTAGGGCCAGGGGGGAATACAATCAGCAGTTCTTC. Protein product: CSVRARGEYNQQFF. The rearrangement links TRBV29-1 to TRBJ2-1; tentatively, D is TRBD1 (7 bases). The germline V gene encodes CDR1 SQVTM and CDR2 ANQGSEA. The CDR3 sequence is 14 residues long.

There are many counts of this clonotype. CDR3 bases: TGCGCCAGCAGCTCCCTGGGTAGCGGAGCGGAGACCCAGTACTTC. Its translation is CASSSLGSGAETQYF. The gene calls are TRBV5-1 and TRBJ2-5; D might be TRBD2 (6 bases). The CDR3 is 15 residues long. The ends were cut back, 3 bases at V and 5 bases at J, with 17 bases in the middle. Germline V gene sequence: CDR1 SGHRS, CDR2 YFSETQ.

The rearrangement uses TRBV20-1 and TRBJ1-1, with a possible D match to TRBD1 (5 bases). Germline-derived CDR1 and CDR2 are DFQATT and SNEGSKA (reference sequence). The length of the CDR3 is 11 residues. The V gene lost 2 bases and the J gene lost 7 bases, with 8 bases spanning the gap. The CDR3 loop is CSARSGGEAFF. The CDR3 coding sequence is TGCAGTGCTAGATCCGGGGGTGAAGCTTTCTTT.

This sequence joins TRBV19 and TRBJ1-5, with 10 bases that match TRBD1. The CDR3 loop spans 16 amino acids. The V and J ends lost 7 bases and 0 bases, in that order; junction bases with no gene match: 6. Germline V gene data show CDR1 as LNHDA and CDR2 as SQIVND (reference sequence). The CDR3 DNA reads as TGTGCCAGTACCTTGGGACAGGGGAATAGCAATCAGCCCCAGCATTTT. It yields the protein CASTLGQGNSNQPQHF.

This clonotype showed up just a few times. The chain couples TRBV6-5 to TRBJ1-1, with TRBD1 matching over 8 bases. Germline CDR1 is MNHEY and CDR2 is SVGAGI. The CDR3 has 15 amino acids. Unmatched junction bases numbered 11, after V lost 6 bases and J lost 5 bases. The CDR3 sequence is CASRPWTGRRTEAFF. DNA of the CDR3: TGTGCCAGCAGACCCTGGACAGGGCGGCGGACTGAAGCTTTCTTT.

This clonotype has ten or more counts. V gene TRBV5-1 combines with J gene TRBJ1-5; 8 bases match TRBD1. The CDR3 is 15 residues long. Germline V gene data show CDR1 as SGHRS and CDR2 as YFSETQ. V trimming: 2 bases; J trimming: 2 bases; junction bases outside the gene matches: 3. The CDR3 reads CASSFSGGGNQPQHF. The CDR3 nucleotides are TGCGCCAGCAGCTTCTCAGGGGGCGGCAATCAGCCCCAGCATTTT.

This clonotype was observed a handful of times. This sequence joins TRBV7-2 and TRBJ1-5; no clear D gene. With 6 bases removed from V and 4 bases from J, the gap between germline ends came to 10 bases. CDR1 is SGHTA, CDR2 FQGNSA, per germline. The CDR3 spans 13 residues. The CDR3 here is CASSGLYNQPQHF. CDR3 DNA sequence: TGTGCCAGCAGTGGACTGTATAATCAGCCCCAGCATTTT.

V gene TRBV5-5 combines with J gene TRBJ2-7, with 7 bases matching TRBD1. The CDR3 extends over 13 amino acids. The J segment lost 4 bases and the V segment lost 2 bases, leaving 3 bases of the junction unmatched. Per germline, CDR1 SGHKS and CDR2 YYEKEE (reference sequence). CDR3 nucleotides: TGTGCCAGCAGCTTACAGGGGATTTACGAGCAGTACGTC. It codes for CASSLQGIYEQYV.

This clonotype has at least ten counts. The chain couples TRBV4-3 to TRBJ2-7; unclear D gene. Germline CDR1 LGHNA, CDR2 YSLEER. V shed 0 bases and J shed 2 bases, with 11 bases lying between them. This CDR3 has 15 amino acids. The CDR3 DNA sequence: TGCGCCAGCAGCCAAGAGTTCGTCGGTACCTACGAGCAGTACTTC. Its translation: CASSQEFVGTYEQYF.

This clonotype came up many times. V gene TRBV4-3 combines with J gene TRBJ2-7; no clear D gene. CDR1 is LGHNA and CDR2 is YSLEER in the germline V gene. Trimming pared 1 base from V and 0 bases from J, leaving 7 bases between. The CDR3 contains 14 residues. CDR3 nucleotide sequence: TGCGCCAGCAGCCAAGGGGCCAGCTCCTACGAGCAGTACGTC. It codes for CASSQGASSYEQYV.

This clonotype was counted ten times or more. A read error may produce the germline difference seen at one junction end. The chain employs TRBV6-5 and TRBJ1-5; D remains ambiguous. This CDR3 has 13 amino acids. CDR1 and CDR2 (germline): MNHEY, SVGAGI. The CDR3 DNA follows: TGTGCCAGCAGTCAGGACCGGACTCAGACCCAGCATTTT. Amino acid sequence: CASSQDRTQTQHF.

This clonotype was observed a few times. This sequence joins TRBV29-1 and TRBJ1-3; no clear D. V was cut by 1 base and J by 0 bases, with 16 bases left in between. CDR3 length: 17 amino acids. The germline V gene encodes CDR1 SQVTM and CDR2 ANQGSEA. Here the CDR3 reads CSVEGVGSPVSGNTIYF. CDR3 coding DNA: TGCAGCGTTGAAGGGGTAGGATCCCCGGTCTCTGGAAACACCATATATTTT.

J is TRBJ1-1 and V is TRBV5-5; D unresolved. Germline CDR1 is SGHKS and CDR2 is YYEKEE (reference sequence). This CDR3 has 11 residues. V was shortened by 7 bases and J by 7 bases, with 11 bases between the two germline ends. The CDR3 DNA follows: TGTGCCAGCCGGAGGGAAAGTGAAGCTTTCTTT. Its translation: CASRRESEAFF.

This clonotype was seen a handful of times. The genes are TRBV7-2 and TRBJ2-3, with 12 bases that match TRBD2. The junction had 13 bases not matched to a gene; V was cut back by 2 bases and J by 1 base. Germline CDR1 and CDR2: SGHTA and FQGNSA. This CDR3 is built from 20 residues. In nucleotides, the CDR3 is TGTGCCAGCAGCTTATGGGTTAGGCAAGGACTAGCGGGACGCACAGATACGCAGTATTTT. Its translation is CASSLWVRQGLAGRTDTQYF.

This clonotype was counted between two and nine times. The rearrangement joins TRBV6-5 to TRBJ1-2; D call uncertain. Germline CDR1 reads MNHEY; CDR2 reads SVGAGI. This CDR3 is built from 16 residues. Trimming took off 5 bases at V and 0 bases at J, with 16 bases between the two ends. The CDR3 loop reads CASSESPYPANYGYTF. CDR3 nucleotides: TGTGCCAGCAGTGAATCCCCGTATCCAGCTAACTATGGCTACACCTTC.

This clonotype has only a few counts. The chain has TRBV14 and TRBJ2-1; D unresolved. This CDR3 spans 14 amino acids. Germline lookup yields CDR1 SGHDN and CDR2 FVKESK. V lost 5 bases and J lost 6, with 14 bases in between. Here the CDR3 DNA reads TGTGCCAGCAGCACGGACGTCGCGGTCAATGAGCAGTTCTTC. It specifies CASSTDVAVNEQFF.

This clonotype was seen repeatedly, ten times or more. The chain carries TRBV2 and TRBJ2-2; possibly TRBD1 or TRBD2 for D (6 bases each). From germline, CDR1 is SNHLY and CDR2 FYNNEI. Trimming took 9 bases from V and 2 from J, leaving 16 bases between them. The CDR3 extends over 15 amino acids. CDR3 sequence: CASRGTAVNTGELFF. As DNA, the CDR3 is TGTGCCAGTAGGGGGACTGCAGTTAACACCGGGGAGCTGTTTTTT.

V is TRBV7-9 and J is TRBJ2-6, with TRBD1 matching 10 bases. The CDR3 has 17 residues. V trimming: 5 bases; J trimming: 0 bases; junction bases outside the gene matches: 4. From germline, CDR1 is SEHNR and CDR2 FQNEAQ (reference sequence). This CDR3 is CASSRDRGISGANVLTF. CDR3 in DNA: TGTGCCAGCAGCCGGGACAGGGGAATCTCTGGGGCCAACGTCCTGACTTTC.

This clonotype showed up just once. The V and J genes are TRBV20-1 and TRBJ1-5, with D unclear. V was cut by 5 bases and J by 9 bases, with 8 bases left in between. This CDR3 has 10 residues. Germline CDR1 reads DFQATT; CDR2 reads SNEGSKA (reference sequence). In nucleotides, the CDR3 is TGCAGTGCTGGCGAGGGGCCCCAGCATTTT. Its translation: CSAGEGPQHF.

This clonotype has a count of ten or more. The V gene is TRBV6-2 or TRBV6-3, the J gene TRBJ1-1, with D unresolved. V lost 6 bases and J 5 bases, leaving 13 bases between the germline ends. Germline values: CDR1 MNHEY, CDR2 SVGEGT. This CDR3 has 13 amino acids. The CDR3 protein is CASRPGLGTEAFF. The CDR3 DNA sequence: TGTGCCAGCAGGCCAGGATTGGGGACTGAAGCTTTCTTT.

V and J are TRBV6-5 and TRBJ1-1; D is perhaps TRBD1 (5 bases). The ends were cut back, 7 bases at V and 1 base at J, with 13 bases in the middle. The germline gives CDR1 MNHEY, CDR2 SVGAGI. There are 14 residues in the CDR3. The CDR3 coding sequence is TGTGCCAGCAAGAAGACAGATACGAACACTGAAGCTTTCTTT. It is translated as CASKKTDTNTEAFF.

This clonotype has ten or more counts. This chain connects TRBV7-2 to TRBJ1-1; D gene unclear. The germline gives CDR1 SGHTA, CDR2 FQGNSA. CDR3 size: 14 residues. Trimming cost V 6 bases and J 6 bases, with 17 bases left between them. CDR3: CASRLLVGVAEAFF. In nucleotides, the CDR3 is TGTGCCAGCAGACTGCTTGTCGGGGTAGCTGAAGCTTTCTTT.

The rearrangement joins TRBV7-9 to TRBJ1-4; D gene ambiguous. With 0 bases removed from V and 4 bases from J, the gap between germline ends came to 6 bases. Germline-derived CDR1 and CDR2 are SEHNR and FQNEAQ (reference sequence). The CDR3 consists of 14 residues. CDR3: CASSLAGFNEKLFF. The CDR3, as DNA: TGTGCCAGCAGCTTAGCAGGGTTTAATGAAAAACTGTTTTTT.

The chain joins TRBV3-1 to TRBJ1-2; 8 bases are shared with TRBD1. Looked up from germline, CDR1 is LGHDT and CDR2 is YNNKEL (reference sequence). Germline trimming cut 0 bases from V and 3 bases from J; bases unmatched to any gene: 3. The CDR3 runs to 15 residues. Here the CDR3 DNA reads TGTGCCAGCAGCCAAGACAGGGGGCGCGACTATGGCTACACCTTC. The encoded protein is CASSQDRGRDYGYTF.

This clonotype occurred a few times. The genes are TRBV21-1 and TRBJ2-3. TRBV21-1 is termed a pseudogene. The CDR3 covers 13 residues. CDR3 bases: TGTGCCAGCAGCGATTTTTCGGCAGATACGCAGTATTTT. It specifies CASSDFSADTQYF.

This clonotype is a singleton in its sample. This chain connects TRBV9 to TRBJ2-5; D is ambiguous. The CDR3 is 14 amino acids. With 1 base removed from V and 5 bases from J, the gap between germline ends came to 12 bases. Per the germline V gene, CDR1 is SGDLS and CDR2 is YYNGEE. The CDR3 sequence: CASSVFGLGETQYF. DNA of the CDR3: TGTGCCAGCAGCGTATTCGGGCTCGGGGAGACCCAGTACTTC.

Turning to this clonotype: This may stem from a read error, because a much larger clone lies one nucleotide away. V and J are TRBV5-1 and TRBJ2-3; TRBD1 matches 7 bases. The V gene end was trimmed by 0 bases and the J gene end by 2 bases; junction bases not matched to a gene: 3. CDR1 is SGHRS, CDR2 YFSETQ, per germline. The CDR3 runs to 15 residues. DNA of the CDR3: TGCGCCAGCAGCTTGGGACAGGGTGACACAGATACGCAGTATTTT. Translated, it gives CASSLGQGDTDTQYF.